A single sample gave rise to the 26 T cell receptor beta chains below, sequenced in a study of response to subunit inactivated influenza vaccine (dated by TCRdb to 2016 to 2019). The method behind the library was RT-PCR. TCRdb records Illumina HiSeq 2500 as the sequencer. In-frame beta chains were kept once TCRdb had trimmed the public reads at Q25 with fastp and called clones with MiXCR. Identical CDR3 protein sequences are pooled into one entry, listed with their most common genes and DNA. The sample data list around 600,000 distinct CDR3 sequences, and approximately 11% of these were observed just once. The ten largest account for 8% to 13% of the sample. A further study also used this sample, focusing on T cells expressing NK-cell markers. The second study's paper adds: TCR beta cDNA libraries were prepared using 5'RACE template switching, which introduced a universal primer site and unique molecular identifiers.

Sequenced material: PBMCs from blood, taken on the day of vaccination. These receptors originate from a man aged 50 to 60 who received an inactivated influenza vaccine. Donor details come from another sample of the same person, matched by shared clones.

Many counts were recorded for this clonotype. The CDR3 DNA follows: TGCGCCAGCAGCTTGAACCAAAACAATGAGCAGTTCTTC. Translated: CASSLNQNNEQFF. The V gene is TRBV5-1, the J gene TRBJ2-1; no clear D gene. Trimming removed 1 base from V and 5 bases from J, with 7 bases in between. The germline V gene encodes CDR1 SGHRS and CDR2 YFSETQ. The CDR3 is made up of 13 amino acids.

This rearrangement joins TRBV14 to TRBJ1-1; 11 nucleotides match TRBD1. Germline V CDR1 and CDR2: SGHDN, FVKESK. V was clipped by 1 base and J by 11 bases; unmatched bases: 6. This CDR3 contains 14 residues. The CDR3 DNA sequence: TGTGCCAGCAGCCAAGCCGGGACAGGGGGACGCGCTTTCTTT. It encodes CASSQAGTGGRAFF.

This clonotype was seen at least ten times. This sequence joins TRBV29-1 and TRBJ2-3, with TRBD2 as a possible D gene (5 bases). This CDR3 spans 15 amino acids. The germline V gene has CDR1 SQVTM and CDR2 ANQGSEA. Trimming pared 7 bases from V and 6 bases from J, leaving 23 bases between. As DNA, the CDR3 is TGCAGCGCCAGGACCGGCCTAGACTATTATGATACGCAGTATTTT. The encoded protein is CSARTGLDYYDTQYF.

The V gene is TRBV7-8, the J gene TRBJ1-6; D perhaps matches TRBD1 (6 bases). CDR1 and CDR2 from the germline V gene are SGHVS and FQNEAQ. This CDR3 has 17 residues. Trimming removed 5 bases at V and 3 bases at J, with 17 bases between. CDR3 residues: CASSVYWGRNYNSPLHF. The CDR3 DNA sequence: TGTGCCAGCAGCGTCTATTGGGGGCGCAACTATAATTCACCCCTCCACTTT. Supplemented by reference TRBV7-8 and TRBJ1-6, the full variable domain reads GAGVSQSPRYKVAKRGQDVALRCDPISGHVSLFWYQQALGQGPEFLTYFQNEAQLDKSGLPSDRFFAERPEGSVSTLKIQRTQQEDSAVYLCASSVYWGRNYNSPLHFGNGTRLTVT.

This clonotype was seen many times. The CDR3 region is CSGDRQGQETQYF. CDR3 in DNA: TGCAGCGGTGACAGGCAAGGGCAAGAGACCCAGTACTTC. The chain employs TRBV29-1 and TRBJ2-5; D is possibly TRBD1 (6 bases). The length of the CDR3 is 13 residues. Germline values: CDR1 SQVTM, CDR2 ANQGSEA. V lost 7 bases and J 2 bases, leaving 14 bases between the germline ends. Looking up the rest from reference TRBV29-1 and TRBJ2-5 gives the full variable domain: SAVISQKPSRDICQRGTSLTIQCQVDSQVTMMFWYRQQPGQSLTLIATANQGSEATYESGFVIDKFPISRPNLTFSTLTVSNMSPEDSSIYLCSGDRQGQETQYFGPGTRLLVL.

There are a few counts of this clonotype. This chain uses TRBV7-9 with TRBJ1-1; tentatively, D is TRBD1 (5 bases). The CDR3 runs to 13 residues. Germline V gene data show CDR1 as SEHNR and CDR2 as FQNEAQ (reference sequence). Between the trimmed V and J ends, which lost 5 bases and 6 bases, there was a span of 13 bases. CDR3 in DNA: TGTGCCAGCAGCGGGATCCAGGGCGCTGAAGCTTTCTTT. As protein: CASSGIQGAEAFF.

This clonotype was counted ten times or more. This chain joins TRBV7-9 and TRBJ2-3, with D possibly matching TRBD2 (6 bases). Germline V gene lookup returns CDR1 SEHNR and CDR2 FQNEAQ (reference sequence). The CDR3 has 15 residues. Trimming took off 1 base at V and 5 bases at J, with 13 bases between the two ends. The chain's CDR3 is CASSLGSGSQDTQYF. CDR3 coding DNA: TGTGCCAGCAGCTTAGGTTCCGGGAGTCAAGATACGCAGTATTTT.

The chain uses TRBV7-8 and TRBJ2-7; 9 positions match TRBD1. V shed 4 bases, J shed 6 bases, and the junction held 7 bases outside the gene matches. The CDR3 runs to 14 residues. CDR1 SGHVS and CDR2 FQNEAQ come from the germline V gene. CDR3: CASSSRGTGIEQYF. CDR3 nucleotide sequence: TGTGCCAGCAGCTCCAGGGGGACAGGGATCGAGCAGTACTTC. Drawing the rest from reference TRBV7-8 and TRBJ2-7, the complete variable domain is GAGVSQSPRYKVAKRGQDVALRCDPISGHVSLFWYQQALGQGPEFLTYFQNEAQLDKSGLPSDRFFAERPEGSVSTLKIQRTQQEDSAVYLCASSSRGTGIEQYFGPGTRLTVT.

The sample holds a few counts of this clonotype. The chain couples TRBV20-1 to TRBJ1-5; D is possibly TRBD1 (5 bases). Trimming stripped 1 base from V and 0 bases from J, with 13 bases between. In germline, CDR1 is DFQATT, CDR2 SNEGSKA (reference sequence). The CDR3 length is 16 residues. CDR3 loop: CSARGDWGNSNQPQHF. In DNA form, the CDR3 reads TGCAGTGCTAGAGGAGATTGGGGGAATAGCAATCAGCCCCAGCATTTT.

In this sample, this clonotype turned up a few times. J is TRBJ2-7 and V is TRBV28; D call uncertain. CDR3 size: 13 residues. Germline V lookup: CDR1 MDHEN, CDR2 SYDVKM. V lost 8 bases, J lost 3 bases, and 14 bases lay in between. CDR3 loop: CASRRQAYYEQYF. For the CDR3, the DNA is TGTGCCAGCCGAAGGCAGGCCTACTACGAGCAGTACTTC.

This clonotype was detected only a few times. The J gene is TRBJ1-5, the V gene TRBV20-1; TRBD1 matches 8 bases. Germline V CDR1 and CDR2: DFQATT, SNEGSKA (reference sequence). The V segment lost 5 bases and the J segment 4 bases; nucleotides outside the gene matches: 7. The CDR3 runs to 14 residues. This CDR3 is CSAHPGQVNQPQHF. CDR3 DNA: TGCAGTGCTCACCCGGGACAGGTAAATCAGCCCCAGCATTTT.

The CDR3 sequence: CASSRLLAGERNEQFF. Written as DNA, the CDR3 is TGTGCCAGCAGCCGACTACTAGCGGGAGAAAGGAATGAGCAGTTCTTC. The rearrangement links TRBV4-2 to TRBJ2-1, with 11 bases aligning to TRBD2. CDR3 size: 16 residues. Germline values: CDR1 LGHNA, CDR2 YNFKEQ. V lost 4 bases to trimming and J lost 7 bases; unmatched junction nucleotides: 9.

The gene calls are TRBV20-1 and TRBJ2-3; TRBD2 agrees at 15 bases. This CDR3 region has 17 residues. V shed 6 bases and J 0 bases; nucleotides not matched to a gene: 7. Germline V lookup: CDR1 DFQATT, CDR2 SNEGSKA (reference sequence). The CDR3 region is CSASGLAGGWSTDTQYF. CDR3 nucleotides: TGCAGTGCCTCGGGACTAGCGGGAGGTTGGAGCACAGATACGCAGTATTTT.

The genes are TRBV5-1 and TRBJ2-3; D uncertain. Germline V CDR1 and CDR2: SGHRS, YFSETQ. The CDR3 spans 14 residues. V was shortened by 4 bases and J by 6 bases, with 15 bases between the two germline ends. The CDR3 here is CASSKRTGRDTQYF. DNA for the CDR3: TGCGCCAGCAGCAAAAGGACCGGCCGCGATACGCAGTATTTT.

This clonotype was seen only a few times. CDR3 amino acids: CASSEDAPGAHGETQYF. In nucleotides, the CDR3 is TGTGCCAGCAGTGAAGATGCGCCGGGGGCGCATGGGGAGACCCAGTACTTC. This sequence joins TRBV6-1 and TRBJ2-5; perhaps D is TRBD1 or TRBD2 (6 bases each). This CDR3 is built from 17 residues. Trimming removed 1 base from V and 5 bases from J, with 20 bases in between. Per the germline V gene, CDR1 is MNHNS and CDR2 is SASEGT.

Only a few counts were recorded for this clonotype. As DNA, the CDR3 is TGTGCCAGCAGCTTAGCTAACAGGGGCCCCCTGGGCGAGCAGTACTTC. This sequence encodes CASSLANRGPLGEQYF. The chain is built from TRBV7-9 and TRBJ2-7, with TRBD1 identical over 7 bases. CDR3 length equals 16 residues. The trim removed 0 bases at V and 6 bases at J, leaving 11 bases unmatched. Germline V gene data show CDR1 as SEHNR and CDR2 as FQNEAQ (reference sequence).

The chain carries TRBV11-2 and TRBJ2-5; D is unresolved. Trimming removed 2 bases from V and 5 bases from J, with 9 bases in between. The CDR3 is 13 amino acids. The germline gives CDR1 SGHAT, CDR2 FQNNGV. The CDR3 here is CASSLRFGETQYF. In DNA form, the CDR3 reads TGTGCCAGCAGCTTAAGGTTCGGCGAGACCCAGTACTTC.

This clonotype occurred a few times. The V call is TRBV2, the J call TRBJ2-7, with 11 bases that match TRBD2. The J segment lost 1 base and the V segment lost 6 bases, leaving 11 bases of the junction unmatched. CDR1 and CDR2 (germline): SNHLY, FYNNEI. This CDR3 region has 17 residues. The CDR3 loop is CASSSGTSGVNSYEQYF. The CDR3 DNA reads TGTGCCAGCAGCTCCGGGACTAGCGGCGTGAATTCCTACGAGCAGTACTTC.

This clonotype showed up just a few times. This chain's CDR3 is CASSSYRVSSVDGYTF. CDR3 coding DNA: TGTGCCAGCAGTTCCTACAGGGTATCGAGTGTTGATGGCTACACCTTC. This rearrangement joins TRBV12-3 or TRBV12-4 to TRBJ1-2; possibly TRBD1 for D (6 bases). There are 16 residues in the CDR3. V was cut by 4 bases and J by 6 bases, with 21 bases left in between.

The chain combines TRBV11-2 with TRBJ2-3, with TRBD2 identical over 9 bases. There are 21 residues in the CDR3. Germline V lookup: CDR1 SGHAT, CDR2 FQNNGV. V lost 3 bases to trimming and J lost 0 bases; unmatched junction nucleotides: 19. CDR3 DNA sequence: TGTGCCAGCAGCTTCCCTAGCGGGACCCAAGGGATCGAAAGTAGCACAGATACGCAGTATTTT. It is translated as CASSFPSGTQGIESSTDTQYF. Drawing the rest from reference TRBV11-2 and TRBJ2-3, the complete variable domain is EAGVAQSPRYKIIEKRQSVAFWCNPISGHATLYWYQQILGQGPKLLIQFQNNGVVDDSQLPKDRFSAERLKGVDSTLKIQPAKLEDSAVYLCASSFPSGTQGIESSTDTQYFGPGTRLTVL.

For this clonotype: Compared with germline, one end of the junction differs, possibly owing to a read error. This sequence joins TRBV20-1 and TRBJ2-1; D is possibly TRBD2 (5 bases). This CDR3 is 16 amino acids long. Germline V gene data show CDR1 as DFQATT and CDR2 as SNEGSKA (reference sequence). DNA of the CDR3: TGCTGTGCTAGAGATTTCACTAGGTCCAGGCGGAATGAGCAGTTCTTC. This encodes CCARDFTRSRRNEQFF.

This clonotype was detected a few times. The rearrangement joins TRBV3-1 to TRBJ2-3; 13 nucleotides line up with TRBD2. The CDR3 is made up of 18 amino acids. Per the germline V gene, CDR1 is LGHDT and CDR2 is YNNKEL (reference sequence). V was clipped by 1 base and J by 4 bases; unmatched bases: 8. The CDR3 DNA sequence: TGTGCCAGCAGCCAAGTCCCTGGGACTAGCGGGATGGCAGATACGCAGTATTTT. This codes for CASSQVPGTSGMADTQYF.

This clonotype was recorded a few times. This CDR3 is CASSQAGVETNEKLFF. CDR3 nucleotides: TGTGCCAGCAGCCAAGCAGGGGTAGAAACTAATGAAAAACTGTTTTTT. This chain joins TRBV3-1 and TRBJ1-4; possibly TRBD1 for D (6 bases). The CDR3 runs to 16 residues. From germline, CDR1 is LGHDT and CDR2 YNNKEL (reference sequence). V was trimmed by 1 base and J by 1 base, leaving 10 bases between them.

There are a few counts of this clonotype. This sequence joins TRBV7-2 and TRBJ2-1; D is perhaps TRBD2 (7 bases). CDR1 and CDR2 (germline): SGHTA, FQGNSA. The ends were cut back, 2 bases at V and 9 bases at J, with 11 bases in the middle. The CDR3 runs to 13 residues. CDR3 sequence: CASSLWGGSEQFF. The CDR3 DNA sequence: TGTGCCAGCAGCTTATGGGGGGGCAGTGAGCAGTTCTTC.

This clonotype came up a few times. This sequence joins TRBV20-1 and TRBJ1-2; D gene ambiguous. V shed 2 bases and J shed 7 bases, with 17 bases lying between them. This CDR3 has 14 residues. Per the germline V gene, CDR1 is DFQATT and CDR2 is SNEGSKA (reference sequence). CDR3 sequence reads: CSARLAQRLSGYTF. In nucleotides, the CDR3 is TGCAGTGCTAGATTGGCGCAGCGACTTAGTGGCTACACCTTC.

This clonotype was seen more than once but under ten times. The genes are TRBV20-1 and TRBJ1-1, with unresolved D. The V gene's germline CDR1 is DFQATT and CDR2 SNEGSKA (reference sequence). The CDR3 is 13 residues long. V lost 6 bases, J lost 2 bases, and 13 bases lay in between. The CDR3 nucleotides read TGCAGTGCCGATCAGTCTGCCAACACTGAAGCTTTCTTT. This codes for CSADQSANTEAFF.